This T cell receptor (beta chain) was captured in a study of T cell repertoires in ileal Crohn's disease. Findings and caveats of the study: Every patient over 26.8% clonality showed endoscopic recurrence.

TCRB immunosequencing input was roughly 500 nanograms of biopsy DNA per sample. The repertoire was sequenced with immunoSEQ multiplex PCR; TCRdb's copy has only in-frame clones and lacks some. The table shows around 15,000 clones, with 70% to 90% occurring only once. This CDR3 spans 13 amino acids. Trimming took 4 bases from V and 3 from J, leaving 12 bases between them. CDR1 SQVTM and CDR2 ANQGSEA come from the germline V gene. This clone was observed once. Its antigen is as yet unknown. Sequenced: ileal tissue. This clonotype originated in an adult with Crohn's disease. The gene calls are TRBV29-1 and TRBJ1-1, with D perhaps matching TRBD1 (5 bases). For the CDR3, the DNA is TGCAGCGTTGGGGGGGGACGGGACACTGAAGCTTTCTTT. It specifies CSVGGGRDTEAFF.